This T cell receptor beta chain was obtained from a study of cytomegalovirus exposure and HLA in healthy donors. Regarding the study as a whole: Overall, around 150 TCR beta chains were annotated as cytomegalovirus-associated.

On this clone itself: Its antigen is as yet unknown.

PCR was performed using 60 Vbeta and 13 Jbeta primers. Method: immunoSEQ multiplex PCR; TCRdb's copy keeps in-frame clones and lacks some. The data contain about 160,000 clones, 77% of them singletons. This TCR was sampled from a woman between 40 and 50 years old in good health and CMV-seropositive. The sequencing sample was made of PBMCs.

The CDR3, as DNA: TGTGCCAGCAGCTTATTCACTAGCGGGAGTAGAACAGATACGCAGTATTTT. Translation gives CASSLFTSGSRTDTQYF. V usage is TRBV11-2 and J usage is TRBJ2-3, with TRBD2 identical over 11 bases. Germline V gives CDR1 SGHAT, CDR2 FQNNGV. V lost 2 bases to trimming and J lost 3 bases; unmatched junction nucleotides: 7. The CDR3 loop spans 17 amino acids.